Below, 12 T cell receptor beta chains from the same sample are listed, as sequenced in a study of patients and donors after allogeneic stem cell transplantation. TCRdb re-analysed the RT-PCR reads in MiXCR, keeping a single row per CDR3 protein. The sample has more than 850,000 distinct CDR3 sequences; about a sixth are singletons. Sequenced material: blood, either unsorted or a sorted T cell fraction (not recorded which). The receptors originated from a human donor who was either an allogeneic HSCT recipient or a stem cell or donor lymphocyte infusion donor (not recorded which). It is not recorded whose cells these are; they may come from a transplant donor.

As regards this clonotype: Its ends do not fully match the called genes, so a read error is possible. The rearrangement links TRBV2 to TRBJ1-1, with D hard to call. Germline lookup yields CDR1 SNHLY and CDR2 FYNNEI. The CDR3 totals 13 residues. The CDR3 is CVSSSQMNTEAFF. CDR3 coding DNA: TGTGTCAGCAGTAGCCAAATGAACACTGAAGCTTTCTTT.

The rearrangement links TRBV4-1 to TRBJ2-7, with D perhaps TRBD1 or TRBD2 (5 bases each). CDR1 is MGHRA and CDR2 is YSYEKL in the germline V gene. The CDR3 spans 16 residues. Trimming took off 1 base at V and 3 bases at J, with 16 bases between the two ends. The CDR3 here is CASSQGRVQVHYEQYF. CDR3 nucleotide sequence: TGCGCCAGCAGCCAAGGGCGGGTACAGGTCCACTACGAGCAGTACTTC.

This chain joins TRBV12-3 or TRBV12-4 and TRBJ2-5; 12 bases line up with TRBD2. The junction had 6 bases not matched to a gene; V was cut back by 6 bases and J by 7 bases. The CDR3 runs 14 residues. The CDR3 DNA follows: TGTGCCAGCAGCTCTAGCGGGAGGGGCTTGACCCAGTACTTC. Its protein product is CASSSSGRGLTQYF.

This clonotype was detected many times. The chain has TRBV4-3 and TRBJ2-7; D gene ambiguous. The germline gives CDR1 LGHNA, CDR2 YSLEER. The CDR3 runs to 14 residues. Trimming took 0 bases from V and 3 from J, leaving 9 bases between them. CDR3 residues: CASSQDRSGYEQYF. As DNA, the CDR3 is TGCGCCAGCAGCCAAGACCGCTCCGGCTACGAGCAGTACTTC.

This CDR3 reads CASSPETDSLAKNIQYF. The CDR3 DNA reads TGCGCCAGCAGCCCCGAGACAGATAGTCTAGCCAAAAACATTCAGTACTTC. This chain uses TRBV5-1 with TRBJ2-4; possible D gene TRBD1, 5 bases. The germline V gene encodes CDR1 SGHRS and CDR2 YFSETQ. V was shortened by 4 bases and J by 0 bases, with 17 bases between the two germline ends. The CDR3 length is 17 residues.

In this sample, this clonotype turned up a few times. CDR3 protein: CSAWDRGIMNTEAFF. In DNA, the CDR3 is TGCAGTGCCTGGGACAGGGGGATCATGAACACTGAAGCTTTCTTT. The chain employs TRBV20-1 and TRBJ1-1, with 11 bases lining up with TRBD1. The trim removed 6 bases at V and 0 bases at J, leaving 6 bases unmatched. The CDR3 loop spans 15 amino acids. Germline values: CDR1 DFQATT, CDR2 SNEGSKA (reference sequence).

The chain links TRBV6-5 to TRBJ2-7; possible D gene TRBD2, 5 bases. This CDR3 is built from 18 residues. Germline CDR1 and CDR2: MNHEY and SVGAGI. V was clipped by 2 bases and J by 3 bases, with 23 bases between them. CDR3 sequence: CASSYSPSPSQKIYEQYF. Written as DNA, the CDR3 is TGTGCCAGCAGTTACAGTCCAAGTCCTAGCCAGAAAATCTACGAGCAGTACTTC.

This clonotype was observed a handful of times. The rearrangement links TRBV6-1 to TRBJ2-7; 7 bases align to TRBD2. The germline V gene has CDR1 MNHNS and CDR2 SASEGT. This CDR3 comprises 14 residues. The ends lost 6 bases at V and 7 bases at J; junction bases unmatched: 12. The CDR3 DNA is TGTGCCAGCAGACTCTCGGGACTAACGGGAGAGCAGTACTTC. Amino acid sequence: CASRLSGLTGEQYF.

The chain employs TRBV6-6 and TRBJ1-1; D remains ambiguous. V was cut by 4 bases and J by 11 bases, with 8 bases left in between. CDR3 length equals 10 residues. Germline CDR1 is MNHNY and CDR2 is SVGAGI (reference sequence). CDR3 residues: CASSSVGAFF. CDR3 in DNA: TGTGCCAGCAGTTCGGTCGGGGCTTTCTTT.

This clonotype was recorded many times. The chain joins TRBV12-3 or TRBV12-4 to TRBJ2-1; TRBD2 aligns across 8 bases. The CDR3 contains 15 residues. Germline trimming cut 7 bases from V and 5 bases from J; bases unmatched to any gene: 10. The CDR3 here is CASNTGGARDNEQFF. The DNA for the CDR3 is TGTGCCAGCAATACCGGGGGGGCTAGGGACAATGAGCAGTTCTTC.

The rearrangement uses TRBV7-9 and TRBJ1-1; 7 bases fit TRBD1. V was pared by 3 bases and J by 2 bases, with 9 bases of the junction left unmatched. CDR3 size: 16 residues. Germline V gene data show CDR1 as SEHNR and CDR2 as FQNEAQ (reference sequence). The DNA of the CDR3 is TGTGCCAGCAGCTTCCCCGGGACAGCGCCTAACACTGAAGCTTTCTTT. Its translation is CASSFPGTAPNTEAFF.

This clonotype was detected many times. The V gene is TRBV7-9, the J gene TRBJ2-5; 7 positions match TRBD1. The CDR3 consists of 14 residues. V lost 5 bases, J lost 4 bases, and 7 bases stayed unmatched. Per germline, CDR1 SEHNR and CDR2 FQNEAQ (reference sequence). The CDR3 bases are TGTGCCAGCAGCGAGACAGGGTCGGGAGAGACCCAGTACTTC. This encodes CASSETGSGETQYF.